This T cell receptor beta chain was sequenced for a study of post-analysis software for immune sequencing data. Findings of the study overall: Patients carried four or five TRBV segments more frequently than controls did, and TRBV5-6, TRBV5-1 and TRBV20-1 were among them. F measure showed strong co-clustering of same-batch samples.

Unique molecular identifiers featured in each of the TCR beta cDNA libraries. Out of roughly 0.85 to 10 million T cells, about 460,000 cDNA molecules were generated. TCRdb reprocessed the PCR reads via MiXCR and lists one record per CDR3 protein. The sample contains roughly 410,000 distinct CDR3 sequences, roughly 38% of which appear only once. A note on this clonotype: Its target is unknown.

This CDR3 is 15 amino acids long. Trimming took 5 bases from V and 8 from J; bases not matched to a gene: 13. Germline assignment: CDR1 SQVTM and CDR2 ANQGSEA. This sequence joins TRBV29-1 and TRBJ2-1; 9 bases map to TRBD2. The specimen was blood. The TCR comes from a girl aged 10 to 17 with multiple sclerosis. The CDR3 bases are TGCAGCGTTTCTCGGACGAGCGGGGGGCAGGATGAGCAGTTCTTC. Encoded protein: CSVSRTSGGQDEQFF.